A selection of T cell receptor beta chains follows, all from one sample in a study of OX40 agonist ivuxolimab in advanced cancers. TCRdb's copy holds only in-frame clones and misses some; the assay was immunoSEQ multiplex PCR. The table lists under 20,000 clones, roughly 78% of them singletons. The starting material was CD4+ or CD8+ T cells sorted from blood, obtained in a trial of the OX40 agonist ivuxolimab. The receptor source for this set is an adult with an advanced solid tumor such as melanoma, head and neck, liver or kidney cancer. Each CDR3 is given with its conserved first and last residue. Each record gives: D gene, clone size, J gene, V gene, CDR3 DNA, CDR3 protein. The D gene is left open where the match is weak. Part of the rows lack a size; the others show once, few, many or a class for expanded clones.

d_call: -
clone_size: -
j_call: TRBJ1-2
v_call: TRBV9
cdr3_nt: TGTGCCAGCAGCCAGGACCGGTTGGATGGCTACACCTTC
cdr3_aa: CASSQDRLDGYTF

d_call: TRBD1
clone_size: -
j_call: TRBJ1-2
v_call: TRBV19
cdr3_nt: TGTGCCAGTAGTATAGGTGGGACAGGTCCGGGTGGCTACACCTTC
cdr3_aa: CASSIGGTGPGGYTF

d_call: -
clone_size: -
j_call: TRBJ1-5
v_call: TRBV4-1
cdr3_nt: TGCGCCAGCAGCCAAGAATCCGAGAATAGCAATCAGCCCCAGCATTTT
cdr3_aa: CASSQESENSNQPQHF

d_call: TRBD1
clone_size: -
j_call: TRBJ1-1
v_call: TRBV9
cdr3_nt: TGTGCCAGCAGCCTACAGGGGGGAATGAACACTGAAGCTTTCTTT
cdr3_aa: CASSLQGGMNTEAFF

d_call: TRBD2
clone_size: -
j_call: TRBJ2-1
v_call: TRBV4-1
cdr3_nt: TGCGCCAGCAGCCCCTCGCCGGGACTAGCGGACAATGAGCAGTTCTTC
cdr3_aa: CASSPSPGLADNEQFF

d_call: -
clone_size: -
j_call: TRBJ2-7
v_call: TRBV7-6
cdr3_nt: TGTGCCAGCGCGGGGGCTGGCCTTTACGAGCAGTACTTC
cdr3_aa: CASAGAGLYEQYF

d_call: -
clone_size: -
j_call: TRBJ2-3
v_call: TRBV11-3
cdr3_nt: TGTGCCAGCAGCCGAACCCCGGGACCCCCGGGATTGATCGCAGATACGCAGTATTTT
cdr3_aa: CASSRTPGPPGLIADTQYF

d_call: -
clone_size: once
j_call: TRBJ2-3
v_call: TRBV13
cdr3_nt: TGTGCCAGCAGCTTAGGGGGGGCTAGGACAGATACGCAGTATTTT
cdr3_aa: CASSLGGARTDTQYF

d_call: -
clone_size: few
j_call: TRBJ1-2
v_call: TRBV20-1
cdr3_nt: TGCAGTGCTAGACTCCTCTATGGCTACACCTTC
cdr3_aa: CSARLLYGYTF

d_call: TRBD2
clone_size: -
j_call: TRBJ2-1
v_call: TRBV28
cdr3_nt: TGTGCCAGCAGTACCGGGACTAGCGGTTACAATGAGCAGTTCTTC
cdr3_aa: CASSTGTSGYNEQFF

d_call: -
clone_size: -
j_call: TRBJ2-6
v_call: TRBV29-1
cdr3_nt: TGCAGCGTTGATTCGCGGGGCATCTCGGGGGCCAACGTCCTGACTTTC
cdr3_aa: CSVDSRGISGANVLTF

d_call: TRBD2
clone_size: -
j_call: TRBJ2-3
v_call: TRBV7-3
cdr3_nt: TGTGCCAGCAGCCCCGGACTAGGAGCGGCAGATACGCAGTATTTT
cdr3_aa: CASSPGLGAADTQYF

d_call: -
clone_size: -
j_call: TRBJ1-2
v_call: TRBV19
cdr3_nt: TGTGCCAGTAGGGAAGGAGGCTATGGCTACACCTTC
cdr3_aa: CASREGGYGYTF

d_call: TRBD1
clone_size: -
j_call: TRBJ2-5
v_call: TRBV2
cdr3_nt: TGTGCCAGCACAGCCCTCGGGACAGACCTCCAAGAGACCCAGTACTTC
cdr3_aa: CASTALGTDLQETQYF

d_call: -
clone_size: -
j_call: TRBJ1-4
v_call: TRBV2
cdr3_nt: TGTGCCAGCACCAGGGCGGGTGAAAAACTGTTTTTT
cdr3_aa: CASTRAGEKLFF

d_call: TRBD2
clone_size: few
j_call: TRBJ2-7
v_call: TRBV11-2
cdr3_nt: TGTGCCAGCAGCCAAGGGACTAGCGGGAGGTCATACGAGCAGTACTTC
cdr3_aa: CASSQGTSGRSYEQYF

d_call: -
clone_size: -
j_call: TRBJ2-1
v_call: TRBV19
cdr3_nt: TGTGCCAGTAGTATCACTAGCCCTTACAATGAGCAGTTCTTC
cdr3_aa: CASSITSPYNEQFF

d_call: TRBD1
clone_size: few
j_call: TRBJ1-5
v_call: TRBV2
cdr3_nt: TGTGCCAGCAGCCTGGGACAGGGAGGTCAGCCCCAGCATTTT
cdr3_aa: CASSLGQGGQPQHF

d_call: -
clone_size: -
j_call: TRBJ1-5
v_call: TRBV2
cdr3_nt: TGTGCCAGCAGTCCTGAGGGAATCCAGCCCCAGCATTTT
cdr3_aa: CASSPEGIQPQHF

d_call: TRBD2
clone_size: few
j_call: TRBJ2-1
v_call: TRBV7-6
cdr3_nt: TGTGCCAGCAGCTGGACTAGCGGGAGGGACAATGAGCAGTTCTTC
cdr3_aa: CASSWTSGRDNEQFF

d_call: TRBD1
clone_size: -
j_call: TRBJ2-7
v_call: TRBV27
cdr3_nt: TGTGCCAGCAGTCGCCCGGGGACAGGGTTTTACGAGCAGTACTTC
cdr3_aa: CASSRPGTGFYEQYF

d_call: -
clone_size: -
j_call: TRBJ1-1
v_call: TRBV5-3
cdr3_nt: TGTGCCAGAAGGTTGGCCGGTAGGATGATGCCTGAAGCTTTCTTT
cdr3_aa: CARRLAGRMMPEAFF

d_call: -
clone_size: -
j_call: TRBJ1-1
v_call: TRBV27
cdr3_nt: TGTGCCAGCAAGATTGGGAACACTGAAGCTTTCTTT
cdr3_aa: CASKIGNTEAFF

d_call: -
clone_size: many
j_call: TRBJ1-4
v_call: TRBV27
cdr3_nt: TGTGCCAGCAGTTTGGGGGGCAGTGAAAAACTGTTTTTT
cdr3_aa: CASSLGGSEKLFF

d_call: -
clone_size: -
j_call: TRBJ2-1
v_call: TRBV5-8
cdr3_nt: TGTGCCAGCAGCTTGTTTACTAGAACGGGGTCCAATGAGCAGTTCTTC
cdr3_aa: CASSLFTRTGSNEQFF

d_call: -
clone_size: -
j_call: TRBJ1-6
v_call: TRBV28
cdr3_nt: TGTGCCAGCACCCTAATAGGGACGCCGAATTCACCCCTCCACTTT
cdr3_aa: CASTLIGTPNSPLHF

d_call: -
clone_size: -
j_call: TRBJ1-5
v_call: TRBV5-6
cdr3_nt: TGTGCCAGCAGCTTGGGGTCCAATCAGCCCCAGCATTTT
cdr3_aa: CASSLGSNQPQHF

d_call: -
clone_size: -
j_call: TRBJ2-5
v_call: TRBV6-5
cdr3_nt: TGTGCCAGCAGTTACTCTCAGGGGCAAGAGACCCAGTACTTC
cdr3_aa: CASSYSQGQETQYF